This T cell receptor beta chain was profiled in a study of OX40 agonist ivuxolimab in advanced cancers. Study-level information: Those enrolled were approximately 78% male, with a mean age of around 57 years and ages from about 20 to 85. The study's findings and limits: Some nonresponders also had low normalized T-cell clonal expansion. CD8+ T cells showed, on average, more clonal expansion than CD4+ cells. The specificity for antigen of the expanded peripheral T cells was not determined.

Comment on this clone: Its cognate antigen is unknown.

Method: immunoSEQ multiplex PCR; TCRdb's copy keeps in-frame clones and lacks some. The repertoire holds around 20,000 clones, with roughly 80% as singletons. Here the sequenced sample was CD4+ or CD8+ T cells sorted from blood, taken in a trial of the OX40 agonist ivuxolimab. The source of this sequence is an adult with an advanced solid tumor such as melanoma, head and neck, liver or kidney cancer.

The CDR3 DNA reads TGCGCCAGCAGCGGGAGACAGGGGAACACTGAAGCTTTCTTT. It yields the protein CASSGRQGNTEAFF. The V gene is TRBV5-1, the J gene TRBJ1-1; 7 positions agree with TRBD1. The CDR3 totals 14 residues. Germline V gene data show CDR1 as SGHRS and CDR2 as YFSETQ. J lost 1 base, V lost 4 bases, and 4 bases had no gene match.